A selection of T cell receptor beta chains follows, all from one sample in a study of CD8 T cells in Susac syndrome. TCRdb re-called the immunoSEQ multiplex PCR reads with MiXCR, one entry per CDR3 protein. The table shows roughly 250,000 distinct CDR3 sequences, with 90% to 96% occurring only once. The sample taken for sequencing was CD4+ T cells from PBMCs. Source of these receptors: a human donor with Susac syndrome. The CDR3 runs from the conserved cysteine through the conserved F or W. The D gene is left open where the match is weak. The size entry is marked missing in some rows and otherwise reads once, few, many or a size class.

>TRBJ2-5|TRBD1|TRBV29-1|.
TGCAGCGTCGCCTCCGCGGACAGGGGGCGAAGAGAGACCCAGTACTTC
CSVASADRGRRETQYF
>TRBJ1-5|TRBD1|TRBV30|.
TGTGCCTGGACGGGGACAGGGGGGCATCAGCCCCAGCATTTT
CAWTGTGGHQPQHF
>TRBJ1-2|TRBD1|TRBV18|.
TGTGCCAGCTCACCAGGCAGGGGGGACTATGGCTACACCTTC
CASSPGRGDYGYTF
>TRBJ2-5|TRBD2|TRBV19|.
TGTGCCACCAAAGCGGGAGGGCCTGAGACCCAGTACTTC
CATKAGGPETQYF
>TRBJ2-7|.|TRBV6-1|.
TGTGCCAGCCCCGCCGGCCCGGGGAGAGGGGGCTACGAGCAGTACTTC
CASPAGPGRGGYEQYF
>TRBJ2-5|.|TRBV6-2/TRBV6-3|.
TGTGCCAGCAGTCCGGGCAGCGGGCTACAAGAGACCCAGTACTTC
CASSPGSGLQETQYF
>TRBJ2-3|TRBD1|TRBV20-1|.
TGCAGTGCTAGAGACCCGGGACAGACTACAGATACGCAGTATTTT
CSARDPGQTTDTQYF
>TRBJ2-7|TRBD1|TRBV18|.
TGTGCCAGCTCGCGTCATGACAGGGACGAGCAGTACTTC
CASSRHDRDEQYF
>TRBJ2-3|TRBD2|TRBV20-1|once
TGCAGTGCTAGTGAAGGACTAGCGTATACGCAGTATTTT
CSASEGLAYTQYF
>TRBJ2-5|TRBD2|TRBV20-1|.
TGCAGTGCCCTTAGCGGGACTAGCGCTCAAGAGACCCAGTACTTC
CSALSGTSAQETQYF
>TRBJ2-5|.|TRBV20-1|.
TGCAGTGCTAGGGGTGAACTCCAAGAGACCCAGTACTTC
CSARGELQETQYF
>TRBJ2-7|.|TRBV30|.
TGTGCCTGGAGTGTACGGCAGTCGAACGAGCAGTACTTC
CAWSVRQSNEQYF
>TRBJ1-2|.|TRBV7-9|.
TGTGCCAGCAGCCCCGTTGACAGCTACTATGGCTACACCTTC
CASSPVDSYYGYTF
>TRBJ2-1|.|TRBV6-5|.
TGTGCCAGTAAATCTCCGGGGCTAGCTAAGTTCTTC
CASKSPGLAKFF
>TRBJ2-3|TRBD1|TRBV30|.
TGTGCCCGAAACGCCGGGACAGAAGATACGCAGTATTTT
CARNAGTEDTQYF
>TRBJ2-5|.|TRBV2|.
TGTGCCAGCAGTGTTAACAGGGTGGGAGAGACCCAGTACTTC
CASSVNRVGETQYF
>TRBJ1-3|TRBD1|TRBV11-3|once
TGTGCCAGCAGCGCAGGGGGGCCTGGAAACACCATATATTTT
CASSAGGPGNTIYF
>TRBJ2-7|.|TRBV12-3/TRBV12-4|.
TGTGCCAGCACCCCAGCTACCCTATCCTACGAGCAGTACTTC
CASTPATLSYEQYF
>TRBJ2-3|TRBD2|TRBV2|.
TGTGCCAGCAGCCCTCTACCCCTTGGACTAGCGGGGTCCACAGATACGCAGTATTTT
CASSPLPLGLAGSTDTQYF
>TRBJ1-2|.|TRBV24-1|.
TGTGCCACCAGTGACCACGTGGGCGTGGGAGCTAACTATGGCTACACCTTC
CATSDHVGVGANYGYTF
>TRBJ1-4|TRBD1|TRBV15|.
TGTGCCACCAGCAGAGCAGGGGGAAGAGAAAAACTGTTTTTT
CATSRAGGREKLFF
>TRBJ2-2|TRBD2|TRBV28|.
TGTGCCAGCCTCGAGCGGGAGGGGAACACCGGGGAGCTGTTTTTT
CASLEREGNTGELFF
>TRBJ1-2|.|TRBV27|.
TGTGCCACCGCCCTCATAGCTAACTATGGCTACACCTTC
CATALIANYGYTF
>TRBJ2-6|.|TRBV11-3|.
TGTGCCAGCAGCTCTCTGGCGGGACAGATACTCTCTGGGGCCAACGTCCTGACTTTC
CASSSLAGQILSGANVLTF
>TRBJ2-7|TRBD2|TRBV12-3/TRBV12-4|.
TGTGCCAGCAGTTCATCACTAGCGGGAGAGGGGGAGCAGTACTTC
CASSSSLAGEGEQYF
>TRBJ2-5|.|TRBV6-6|once
TGTGCCAGCAGTCCTCAAATACGAGTGGGGGAGACCCAGTACTTC
CASSPQIRVGETQYF
>TRBJ1-2|.|TRBV19|.
TGTGCCAGTAGTTCATCGACCCGGGGATCCGGAGACTATGGCTACACCTTC
CASSSSTRGSGDYGYTF
>TRBJ2-2|.|TRBV20-1|.
TGCAGTGCTAGATCGAGCGGAAACACCGGGGAGCTGTTTTTT
CSARSSGNTGELFF